This T cell receptor (beta chain) was captured by sequencing in a study of shared clonotypes between healthy human individuals. Background on the study: Per-donor plates numbered three CD4 naive, three CD4 memory, two CD8 naive and one CD8 memory.

From germline, CDR1 is MNHEY and CDR2 SMNVEV (reference sequence). Between the trimmed V and J ends, which lost 4 bases and 0 bases, there was a span of 17 bases. The CDR3 spans 17 residues. The test was conducted at deep level. TCRdb's table, derived via immunoSEQ multiplex PCR, lists solely in-frame clones and lacks some. The profile shows some 1,100,000 clones, 75% to 80% of them singletons. Study-level findings and limits: Among donors, clonotype sharing was expected to be affected by sequencing depth.

To note about this clone: Its cognate antigen is unknown.

Splitting of CD4+ cells produced CD45RA+ naive and CD45RA-negative memory subsets. Sequencing was carried out using memory CD4+ T cells from PBMCs. Subset defined: CD45RA-negative fraction. The receptor was derived from a man younger than 30 in good health. Some clones in this sample may be carry-over from other donors' samples. This chain joins TRBV27 and TRBJ2-3, with D perhaps matching TRBD2 (5 bases). CDR3 nucleotides: TGTGCCAGCAGTTCTCGGGGTGCCGGGGTGAGCACAGATACGCAGTATTTT. Protein: CASSSRGAGVSTDTQYF.